Below, one TCR beta chain is given with its context. What it binds is unknown. 5'RACE primed at constant segments yielded TCR alpha and TCR beta cDNA libraries bearing sample barcodes and UMIs. TCRdb reprocessed the 5' RACE reads via MiXCR and lists one record per CDR3 protein. Of about 610,000 distinct CDR3 sequences in the sample, approximately 15% were seen once. These data originate in a study of T-cell memory formation after mild COVID-19. About the research overall: TCR clusters showed largely donor specificity.

V lost 3 bases and J lost 4, with 4 bases in between. Germline lookup yields CDR1 LNHNV and CDR2 YYDKDF (reference sequence). The CDR3 runs 12 residues. General study results and limits: Day 15 to 85 contracting clones showed balanced CD4/CD8; day 15 to 37 expanders favored CD4+.

Input material: PBMCs or a T cell subset sorted from them (not recorded which). The source of this sequence is an adult woman who had mild COVID-19 (a few samples of this study predate the infection). Cell type and time point are not known. V and J are TRBV15 and TRBJ2-1; D not resolved. Here the CDR3 reads CATSREYNEQFF. CDR3 DNA sequence: TGTGCCACCAGCAGGGAATACAATGAGCAGTTCTTC.